This is a list of T cell receptor beta chains from one sample in a study of T-cell reconstitution after alpha-beta-depleted transplantation in children. MiXCR was run by TCRdb on the PCR reads, yielding one entry per CDR3 protein. Of about 270,000 distinct CDR3 sequences in the sample, 9.9% were seen once. The sequenced sample was PBMCs from the stem cell graft donor, obtained from the stem cell graft. The receptors here all came from a human donor who donated a stem cell graft to a child with SCID. The conserved cysteine and the conserved F or W are not part of the CDR3 here. Fields, in order: V gene, J gene, CDR3 protein.

v_gene: TRBV5-6
j_gene: TRBJ2-6
CDR3aa: ASSPSGTGANVLT

v_gene: TRBV5-1
j_gene: TRBJ2-1
CDR3aa: ASSPASSGYNEQF

v_gene: TRBV5-1
j_gene: TRBJ2-1
CDR3aa: ASSPSGGARYNEQF

v_gene: TRBV3-1
j_gene: TRBJ2-1
CDR3aa: ASSHSWEQF

v_gene: TRBV4-1
j_gene: TRBJ2-5
CDR3aa: ASSQDRARGTQY

v_gene: TRBV7-9
j_gene: TRBJ2-1
CDR3aa: ASSYRTSLENNEQF

v_gene: TRBV7-7
j_gene: TRBJ2-5
CDR3aa: ASSLETGPQETQY

v_gene: TRBV19
j_gene: TRBJ1-1
CDR3aa: ASSIRGPSLGTEAF

v_gene: TRBV12-3/TRBV12-4
j_gene: TRBJ2-2
CDR3aa: ASSSRQGWTGELF

v_gene: TRBV10-3
j_gene: TRBJ1-6
CDR3aa: AIRTESNSPLH

v_gene: TRBV27
j_gene: TRBJ1-1
CDR3aa: ASSLGTGRMNTEAF

v_gene: TRBV6-5
j_gene: TRBJ2-5
CDR3aa: ASSRDSETQY

v_gene: TRBV7-8
j_gene: TRBJ2-7
CDR3aa: ASSLGDREGYEQY

v_gene: TRBV3-1
j_gene: TRBJ2-4
CDR3aa: ASSQDRGTGNIQY

v_gene: TRBV11-2
j_gene: TRBJ2-3
CDR3aa: ASSLYIQGIRTDTQY

v_gene: TRBV4-1
j_gene: TRBJ1-1
CDR3aa: ASSPAGQGFMNTEAF

v_gene: TRBV5-1
j_gene: TRBJ2-1
CDR3aa: ASSPGGQAYNEQF

v_gene: TRBV5-1
j_gene: TRBJ2-2
CDR3aa: ASSLEALTGELF

v_gene: TRBV29-1
j_gene: TRBJ2-2
CDR3aa: SFLAENTGELF

v_gene: TRBV29-1
j_gene: TRBJ1-1
CDR3aa: SVESGAPAAAF

v_gene: TRBV7-8
j_gene: TRBJ2-5
CDR3aa: ASSLAGLLARGATQY

v_gene: TRBV12-3/TRBV12-4
j_gene: TRBJ2-3
CDR3aa: ASSRSRLAGVDTQY

v_gene: TRBV10-3
j_gene: TRBJ1-1
CDR3aa: AIKSPGGTEAF

v_gene: TRBV12-3/TRBV12-4
j_gene: TRBJ1-2
CDR3aa: ASSLTSGGYGYT

v_gene: TRBV29-1
j_gene: TRBJ1-2
CDR3aa: SVRAGYDYGYT

v_gene: TRBV10-1
j_gene: TRBJ1-2
CDR3aa: ASSESQDYGYT

v_gene: TRBV27
j_gene: TRBJ2-7
CDR3aa: ASSFFGTAGSYEQY

v_gene: TRBV12-3/TRBV12-4
j_gene: TRBJ2-5
CDR3aa: ASTRRGMQETQY

v_gene: TRBV6-1
j_gene: TRBJ1-5
CDR3aa: ASSQRGAGNQPQH

v_gene: TRBV10-3
j_gene: TRBJ2-1
CDR3aa: AISESPGHNEQF

v_gene: TRBV7-9
j_gene: TRBJ1-1
CDR3aa: ASSRWGQSNTEAF

v_gene: TRBV20-1
j_gene: TRBJ2-3
CDR3aa: SAQQGSGGYTQY

v_gene: TRBV9
j_gene: TRBJ2-2
CDR3aa: ASSVGFNRGFTGELF

v_gene: TRBV7-6
j_gene: TRBJ1-4
CDR3aa: ASSWAGGSNEKLF

v_gene: TRBV5-5
j_gene: TRBJ1-4
CDR3aa: ASSFQGANEKLF

v_gene: TRBV13
j_gene: TRBJ2-1
CDR3aa: ASSYGQGGYNEQF

v_gene: TRBV5-6
j_gene: TRBJ2-2
CDR3aa: ASSLPPGYTGELF

v_gene: TRBV20-1
j_gene: TRBJ1-6
CDR3aa: SASRASYNSPLH

v_gene: TRBV12-3/TRBV12-4
j_gene: TRBJ2-1
CDR3aa: ASSSNDIRKF

v_gene: TRBV7-9
j_gene: TRBJ1-1
CDR3aa: ASSGPRTEAF

v_gene: TRBV5-5
j_gene: TRBJ2-7
CDR3aa: ASRQGQSYEQY

v_gene: TRBV2
j_gene: TRBJ2-5
CDR3aa: ASGLTETQY

v_gene: TRBV20-1
j_gene: TRBJ2-7
CDR3aa: SARQGGGSYEQY

v_gene: TRBV5-1
j_gene: TRBJ2-2
CDR3aa: ASSLAITGTGELF

v_gene: TRBV20-1
j_gene: TRBJ1-5
CDR3aa: SAIGGPNQPQH

v_gene: TRBV5-1
j_gene: TRBJ2-5
CDR3aa: ASSLGGESQETQY

v_gene: TRBV25-1
j_gene: TRBJ2-5
CDR3aa: ASSDPRDGVETQY

v_gene: TRBV5-1
j_gene: TRBJ2-5
CDR3aa: ASSLFLGIGTQY

v_gene: TRBV3-1
j_gene: TRBJ2-3
CDR3aa: ASSQDGGLADTQY

v_gene: TRBV5-1
j_gene: TRBJ2-7
CDR3aa: ASSWGGTGSYEQY

v_gene: TRBV3-1
j_gene: TRBJ1-5
CDR3aa: ASRRSLDPYQPQH

v_gene: TRBV7-9
j_gene: TRBJ2-1
CDR3aa: ASSFGQVETYNEQF

v_gene: TRBV6-5
j_gene: TRBJ2-7
CDR3aa: AVGGLEQY

v_gene: TRBV29-1
j_gene: TRBJ2-5
CDR3aa: SQTGGFDQETQY

v_gene: TRBV5-1
j_gene: TRBJ2-2
CDR3aa: ASTPGQGTGELF

v_gene: TRBV5-1
j_gene: TRBJ2-7
CDR3aa: ASSLSGSSYEQY

v_gene: TRBV5-1
j_gene: TRBJ2-7
CDR3aa: ASGTGEVDEQY

v_gene: TRBV5-1
j_gene: TRBJ1-2
CDR3aa: ASSLERGFYGYT

v_gene: TRBV29-1
j_gene: TRBJ2-3
CDR3aa: SVEGLAGGWTDTQY